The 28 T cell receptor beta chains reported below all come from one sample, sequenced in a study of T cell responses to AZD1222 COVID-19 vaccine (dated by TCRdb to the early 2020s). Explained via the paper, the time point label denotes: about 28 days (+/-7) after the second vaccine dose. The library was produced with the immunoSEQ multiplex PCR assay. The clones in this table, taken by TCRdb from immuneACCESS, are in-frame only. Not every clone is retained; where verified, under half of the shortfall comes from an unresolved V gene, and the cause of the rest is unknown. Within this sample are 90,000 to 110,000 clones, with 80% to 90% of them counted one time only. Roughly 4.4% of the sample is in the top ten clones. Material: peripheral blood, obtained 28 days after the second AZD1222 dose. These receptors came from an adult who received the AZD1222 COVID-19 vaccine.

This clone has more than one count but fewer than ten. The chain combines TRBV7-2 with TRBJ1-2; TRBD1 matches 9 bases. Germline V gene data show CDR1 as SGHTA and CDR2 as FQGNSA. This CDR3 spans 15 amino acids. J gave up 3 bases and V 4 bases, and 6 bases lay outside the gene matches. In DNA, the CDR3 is TGTGCCAGCAGCTCAACCGGGACAGGGCACTATGGCTACACCTTC. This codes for CASSSTGTGHYGYTF.

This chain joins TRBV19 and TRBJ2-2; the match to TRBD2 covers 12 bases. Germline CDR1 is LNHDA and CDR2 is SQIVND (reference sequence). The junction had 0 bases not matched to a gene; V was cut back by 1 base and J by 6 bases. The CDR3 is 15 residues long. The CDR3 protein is CASSIGLAGAGELFF. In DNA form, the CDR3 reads TGTGCCAGTAGTATAGGACTAGCGGGAGCCGGGGAGCTGTTTTTT.

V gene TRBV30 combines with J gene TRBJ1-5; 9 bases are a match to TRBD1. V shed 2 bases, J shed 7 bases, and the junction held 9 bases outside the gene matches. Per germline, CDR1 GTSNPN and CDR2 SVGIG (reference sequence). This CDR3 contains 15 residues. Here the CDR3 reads CAWSTGQGSTQPQHF. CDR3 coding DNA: TGTGCCTGGAGTACCGGACAGGGGAGTACCCAGCCCCAGCATTTT.

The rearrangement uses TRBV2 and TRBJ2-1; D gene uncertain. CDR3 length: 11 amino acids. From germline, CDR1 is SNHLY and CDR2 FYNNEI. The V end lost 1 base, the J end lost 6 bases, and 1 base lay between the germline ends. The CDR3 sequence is CASSEVNEQFF. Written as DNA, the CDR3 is TGTGCCAGCAGTGAAGTCAATGAGCAGTTCTTC.

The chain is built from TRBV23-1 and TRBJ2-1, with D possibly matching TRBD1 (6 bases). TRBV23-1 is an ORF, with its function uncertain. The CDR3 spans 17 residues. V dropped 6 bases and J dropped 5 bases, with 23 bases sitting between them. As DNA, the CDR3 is TGCGCCAGCAGCCCTACCTTAGACAGGACTCCCGACAATGAGCAGTTCTTC. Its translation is CASSPTLDRTPDNEQFF.

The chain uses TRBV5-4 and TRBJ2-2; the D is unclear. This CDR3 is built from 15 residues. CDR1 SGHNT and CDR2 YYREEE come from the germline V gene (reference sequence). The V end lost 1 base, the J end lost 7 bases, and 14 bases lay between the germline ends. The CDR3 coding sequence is TGTGCCAGCAGCTTGCGGCCTTCACCGGGCGGGGAGCTGTTTTTT. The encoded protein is CASSLRPSPGGELFF.

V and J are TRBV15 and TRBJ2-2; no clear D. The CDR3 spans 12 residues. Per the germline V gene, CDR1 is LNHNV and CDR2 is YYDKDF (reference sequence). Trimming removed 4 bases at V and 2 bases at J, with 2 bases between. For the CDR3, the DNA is TGTGCCACCAGCACCAACACCGGGGAGCTGTTTTTT. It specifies CATSTNTGELFF.

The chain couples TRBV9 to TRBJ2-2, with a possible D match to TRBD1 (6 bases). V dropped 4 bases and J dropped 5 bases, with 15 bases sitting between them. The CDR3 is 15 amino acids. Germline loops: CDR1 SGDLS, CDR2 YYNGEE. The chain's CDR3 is CASSRRAQGTGELFF. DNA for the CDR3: TGTGCCAGCAGCCGCCGGGCCCAGGGGACCGGGGAGCTGTTTTTT.

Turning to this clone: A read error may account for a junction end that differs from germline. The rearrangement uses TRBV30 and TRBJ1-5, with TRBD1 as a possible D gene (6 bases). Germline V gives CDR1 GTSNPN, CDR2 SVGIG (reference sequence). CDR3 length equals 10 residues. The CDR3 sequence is CAGLRGAQHF. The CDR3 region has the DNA TGCGCGGGACTGAGGGGGGCCCAGCATTTT.

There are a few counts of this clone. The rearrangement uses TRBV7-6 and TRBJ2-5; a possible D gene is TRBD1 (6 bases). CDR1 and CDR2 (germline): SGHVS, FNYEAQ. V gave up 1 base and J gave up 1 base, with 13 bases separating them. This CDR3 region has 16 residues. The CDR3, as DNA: TGTGCCAGCAGCTTAGGTGGGGGCAGTAGCCAAGAGACCCAGTACTTC. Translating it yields CASSLGGGSSQETQYF.

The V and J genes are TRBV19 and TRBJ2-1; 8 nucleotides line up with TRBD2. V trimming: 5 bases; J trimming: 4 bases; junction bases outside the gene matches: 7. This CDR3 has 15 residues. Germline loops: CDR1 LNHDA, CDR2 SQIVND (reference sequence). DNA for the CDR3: TGTGCCAGTAGTGCAGCGGGGGAGTCTTACAATGAGCAGTTCTTC. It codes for CASSAAGESYNEQFF. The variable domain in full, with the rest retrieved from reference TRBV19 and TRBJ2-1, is DGGITQSPKYLFRKEGQNVTLSCEQNLNHDAMYWYRQDPGQGLRLIYYSQIVNDFQKGDIAEGYSVSREKKESFPLTVTSAQKNPTAFYLCASSAAGESYNEQFFGPGTRLTVL.

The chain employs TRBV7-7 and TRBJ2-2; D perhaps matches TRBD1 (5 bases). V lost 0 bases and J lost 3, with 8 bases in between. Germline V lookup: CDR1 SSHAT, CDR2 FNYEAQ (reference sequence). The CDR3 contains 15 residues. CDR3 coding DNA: TGTGCCAGCAGCTTAGCAGGGGTTCACACCGGGGAGCTGTTTTTT. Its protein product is CASSLAGVHTGELFF.

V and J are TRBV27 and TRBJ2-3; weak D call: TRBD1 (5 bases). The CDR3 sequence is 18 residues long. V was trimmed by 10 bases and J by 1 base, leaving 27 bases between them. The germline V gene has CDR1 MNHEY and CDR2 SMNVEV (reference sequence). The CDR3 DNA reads TGTGCCACCAGCACGCGTTACAGGAACCCGTTGGGCACAGATACGCAGTATTTT. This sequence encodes CATSTRYRNPLGTDTQYF.

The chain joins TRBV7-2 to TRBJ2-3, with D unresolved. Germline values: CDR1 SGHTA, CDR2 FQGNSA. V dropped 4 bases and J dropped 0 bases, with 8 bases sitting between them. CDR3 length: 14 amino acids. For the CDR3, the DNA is TGTGCCAGCAGCTCAGACGGCAGCACAGATACGCAGTATTTT. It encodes CASSSDGSTDTQYF.

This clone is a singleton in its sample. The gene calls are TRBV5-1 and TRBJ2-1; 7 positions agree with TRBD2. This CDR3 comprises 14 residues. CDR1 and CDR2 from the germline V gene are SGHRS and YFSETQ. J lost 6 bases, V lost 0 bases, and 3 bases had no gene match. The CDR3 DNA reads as TGCGCCAGCAGCTTGGAGCGGGGAGTCAATGAGCAGTTCTTC. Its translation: CASSLERGVNEQFF. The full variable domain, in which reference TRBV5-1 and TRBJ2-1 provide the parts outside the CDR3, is KAGVTQTPRYLIKTRGQQVTLSCSPISGHRSVSWYQQTPGQGLQFLFEYFSETQRNKGNFPGRFSGRQFSNSRSEMNVSTLELGDSALYLCASSLERGVNEQFFGPGTRLTVL.

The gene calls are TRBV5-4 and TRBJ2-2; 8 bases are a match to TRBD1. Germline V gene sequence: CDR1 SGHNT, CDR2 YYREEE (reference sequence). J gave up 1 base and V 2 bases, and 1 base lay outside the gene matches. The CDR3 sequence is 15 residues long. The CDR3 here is CASSFDRGNTGELFF. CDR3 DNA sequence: TGTGCCAGCAGCTTTGACAGGGGGAACACCGGGGAGCTGTTTTTT.

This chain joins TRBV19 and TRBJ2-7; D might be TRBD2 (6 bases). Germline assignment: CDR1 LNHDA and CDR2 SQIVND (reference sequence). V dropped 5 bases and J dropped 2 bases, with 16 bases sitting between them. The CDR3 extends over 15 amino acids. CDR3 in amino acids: CASSPGGTVTYEQYF. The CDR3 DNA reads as TGTGCCAGTAGTCCTGGCGGGACGGTGACCTACGAGCAGTACTTC.

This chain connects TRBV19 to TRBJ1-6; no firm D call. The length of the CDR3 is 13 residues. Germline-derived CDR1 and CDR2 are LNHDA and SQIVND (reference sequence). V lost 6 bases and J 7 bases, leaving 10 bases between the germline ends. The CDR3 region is CASSSTPNSPLHF. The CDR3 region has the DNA TGTGCCAGTAGCTCAACCCCAAATTCACCCCTCCACTTT.

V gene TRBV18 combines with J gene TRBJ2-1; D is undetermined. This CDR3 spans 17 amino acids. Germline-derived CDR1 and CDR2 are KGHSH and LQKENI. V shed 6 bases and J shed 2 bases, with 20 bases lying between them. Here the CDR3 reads CASSRTRMGSTYNEQFF. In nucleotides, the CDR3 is TGTGCCAGCTCTAGGACGAGAATGGGTTCTACCTACAATGAGCAGTTCTTC.

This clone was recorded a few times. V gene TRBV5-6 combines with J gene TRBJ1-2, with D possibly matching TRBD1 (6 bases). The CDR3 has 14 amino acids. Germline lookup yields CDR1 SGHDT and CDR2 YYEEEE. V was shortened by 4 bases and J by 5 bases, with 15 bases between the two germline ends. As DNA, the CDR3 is TGTGCCAGCAGCCGACCGGACAGCGGATATGGCTACACCTTC. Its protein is CASSRPDSGYGYTF.

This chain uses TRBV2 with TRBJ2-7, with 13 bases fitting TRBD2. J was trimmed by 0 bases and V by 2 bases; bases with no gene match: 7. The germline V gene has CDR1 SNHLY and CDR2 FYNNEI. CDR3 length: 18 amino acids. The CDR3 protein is CASSESLRTSGGSYEQYF. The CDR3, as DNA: TGTGCCAGCAGTGAATCACTACGGACTAGCGGGGGCTCCTACGAGCAGTACTTC.

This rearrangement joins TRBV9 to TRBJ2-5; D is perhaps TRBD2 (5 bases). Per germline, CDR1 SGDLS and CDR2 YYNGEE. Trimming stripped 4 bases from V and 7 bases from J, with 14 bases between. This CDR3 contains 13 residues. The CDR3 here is CASSFSREGTQYF. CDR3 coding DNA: TGTGCCAGCAGCTTCAGCCGAGAGGGGACCCAGTACTTC.

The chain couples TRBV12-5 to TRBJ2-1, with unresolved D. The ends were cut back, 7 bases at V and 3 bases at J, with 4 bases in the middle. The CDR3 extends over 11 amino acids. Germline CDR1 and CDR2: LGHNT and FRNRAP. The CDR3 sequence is CASELYNEQFF. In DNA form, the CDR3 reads TGTGCTAGTGAACTCTACAATGAGCAGTTCTTC.

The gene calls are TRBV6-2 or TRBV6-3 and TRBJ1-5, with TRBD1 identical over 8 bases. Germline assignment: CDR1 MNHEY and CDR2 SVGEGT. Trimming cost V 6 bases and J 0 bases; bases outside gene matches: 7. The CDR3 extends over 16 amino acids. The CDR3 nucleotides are TGTGCCAGCAGGTACGGGACAGGCCTTAGCAATCAGCCCCAGCATTTT. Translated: CASRYGTGLSNQPQHF.

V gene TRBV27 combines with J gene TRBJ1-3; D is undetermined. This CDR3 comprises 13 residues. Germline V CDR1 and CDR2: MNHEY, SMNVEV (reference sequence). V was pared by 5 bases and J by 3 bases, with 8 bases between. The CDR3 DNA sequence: TGTGCCAGCAGTCGGGCAATTGGAAACACCATATATTTT. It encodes CASSRAIGNTIYF.

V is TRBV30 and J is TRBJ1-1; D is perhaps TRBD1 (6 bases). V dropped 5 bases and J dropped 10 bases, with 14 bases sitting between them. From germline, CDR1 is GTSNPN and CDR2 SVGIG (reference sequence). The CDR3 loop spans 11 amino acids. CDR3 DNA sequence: TGTGCCTGGGTCCAAGGGGGGAGAGCTTTCTTT. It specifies CAWVQGGRAFF.

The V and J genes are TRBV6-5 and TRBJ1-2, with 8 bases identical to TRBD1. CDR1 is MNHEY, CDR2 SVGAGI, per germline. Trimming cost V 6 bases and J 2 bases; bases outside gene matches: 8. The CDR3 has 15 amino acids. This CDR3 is CASRLQGGTNYGYTF. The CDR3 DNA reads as TGTGCCAGCAGATTACAGGGGGGGACGAACTATGGCTACACCTTC.

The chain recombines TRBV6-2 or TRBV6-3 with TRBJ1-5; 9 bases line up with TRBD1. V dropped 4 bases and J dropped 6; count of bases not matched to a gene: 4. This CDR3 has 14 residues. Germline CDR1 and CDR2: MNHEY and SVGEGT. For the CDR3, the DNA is TGTGCCAGCAGTTCGGGACAGGGTATTCAGCCCCAGCATTTT. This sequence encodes CASSSGQGIQPQHF.